This section outlines one T cell receptor (beta chain) sequence together with its context. The antigen remains unidentified. The data stem from a study of T cells in localized non-small cell lung cancer. Study-wide findings and caveats: There were a median 57 of the top 100 tumor clones appearing in adjacent lung. Among the tissues sampled, uninvolved adjacent lung had the highest T cell clonality, above tumor.

CDR1 is WSHSY, CDR2 SAAADI, per germline. CDR3 length equals 17 residues. The germline V and J ends were trimmed by 3 bases and 0 bases, with 15 bases remaining between them. Measured with immunoSEQ multiplex PCR; TCRdb has only the in-frame clones, and not every one. The sample records about 750 clones, roughly 21% being singletons. Adjacent lung tissue lacking atypia was obtained at a distance of at least 2 cm from the tumor margin. This clonotype was obtained from a female donor at least 60 years old with stage I lung adenocarcinoma. V usage is TRBV10-2 and J usage is TRBJ2-1; D unresolved. The input for sequencing was normal lung tissue next to the tumor, taken before any cancer treatment. The CDR3 reads CASSDPFDPGSYNEQFF. The CDR3 region has the DNA TGCGCCAGCAGTGACCCTTTCGATCCCGGCTCCTACAATGAGCAGTTCTTC.